Listed here is a single TCR beta chain. Germline V gene lookup returns CDR1 MNHEY and CDR2 SMNVEV (reference sequence). The CDR3 is 14 amino acids. Trimming at V came to 8 bases and at J to 10 bases, leaving 13 bases not matched to a gene. As originally analysed: Amplified reference gene primers provided the basis for estimating nucleated cell counts. TCRdb's copy holds only in-frame clones and misses some; the assay was immunoSEQ multiplex PCR. D and trimming were read from the DNA, whereas the V and J calls and clone size are those reported in that table. This table holds roughly 140,000 clones, approximately 80% found once. These data come from a study of blood T cell repertoires in COVID-19. Study summary: Acute and convalescent COVID-19 samples came from the United States, Italy and Spain.

This clonotype was sampled from a human donor in a cohort sampled during active COVID-19. The genes are TRBV27 and TRBJ1-4, with TRBD1 matching over 7 bases. Sequenced sample: peripheral blood. CDR3 coding DNA: TGTGCCAGCTCGGACAGGCCCGAGGGGGGAAAACTGTTTTTT. Translation: CASSDRPEGGKLFF.